This T cell receptor beta chain was retrieved from a study of T cell responses to AZD1222 COVID-19 vaccine. Looked up from germline, CDR1 is MDHEN and CDR2 is SYDVKM. This CDR3 region has 14 residues. V lost 5 bases to trimming and J lost 3 bases, with 10 bases between them. Only in-frame clones appear in the TCRdb table, and some are missing; sequencing was by immunoSEQ multiplex PCR. This sample has 70,000 to 100,000 clones; over 75% occur once, and the top ten carry about 3.4%. This TCR derives from an adult who received the AZD1222 COVID-19 vaccine. The chain has TRBV28 and TRBJ2-2, with D tentatively TRBD1 (5 bases). The source was peripheral blood, collected 28 days after the second AZD1222 dose. CDR3 DNA sequence: TGTGCCAGCAGTCCCACAGGTGACACCGGGGAGCTGTTTTTT. Translation: CASSPTGDTGELFF.